The 8 T cell receptor beta chains in this list originate from one sample, sequenced in a study of blood T cells in healthy people across ages. Using a J-beta primer mix together with a sample-barcoded 5' primer, a second PCR was run for about 6 to 11 cycles. MiXCR, run by TCRdb on the 5' RACE reads, gives a single entry per CDR3 protein. This sample has about 590,000 distinct CDR3 sequences, with about 28% found just once. Material for sequencing was blood. These receptors came from a woman over 75 in good health.

The table lists this clonotype with many counts. The rearrangement joins TRBV4-3 to TRBJ2-3; tentatively, D is TRBD1 or TRBD2 (5 bases each). Between the trimmed V and J ends, which lost 0 bases and 0 bases, there was a span of 7 bases. Germline V gene lookup returns CDR1 LGHNA and CDR2 YSLEER. The length of the CDR3 is 15 residues. CDR3 DNA sequence: TGCGCCAGCAGCCAAGAGGGACCTAGCACAGATACGCAGTATTTT. This translates into CASSQEGPSTDTQYF.

The rearrangement links TRBV6-2 or TRBV6-3 to TRBJ1-1; 8 positions match TRBD1. The CDR3 runs 15 residues. The junction had 8 bases not matched to a gene; V was cut back by 8 bases and J by 0 bases. Per the germline V gene, CDR1 is MNHEY and CDR2 is SVGEGT. The CDR3: CASATGGLMNTEAFF. The CDR3 nucleotides read TGTGCCAGCGCTACAGGGGGACTCATGAACACTGAAGCTTTCTTT.

V gene TRBV7-2 combines with J gene TRBJ2-3; TRBD1 or TRBD2 may be the D gene (5 bases each). The V and J ends lost 6 bases and 6 bases respectively, with 13 bases between them. Germline lookup yields CDR1 SGHTA and CDR2 FQGNSA. The CDR3 is 13 residues long. The CDR3: CASSFLREDTQYF. The CDR3 DNA is TGTGCCAGCAGTTTTCTCAGGGAGGATACGCAGTATTTT.

This clonotype was counted many times. V and J are TRBV5-1 and TRBJ2-1; perhaps TRBD2 as D (6 bases). The CDR3 length is 16 residues. CDR1 SGHRS and CDR2 YFSETQ come from the germline V gene. The germline V and J ends were trimmed by 0 bases and 9 bases, with 19 bases remaining between them. The CDR3 coding sequence is TGCGCCAGCAGCTTGGTTCGGACGACTAGGTCCAGTGAGCAGTTCTTC. This codes for CASSLVRTTRSSEQFF.

Concerning this clonotype: A clone one base away is much larger, so this may be a read error. J is TRBJ1-2 and V is TRBV7-2; TRBD1 matches 8 bases. The germline V gene encodes CDR1 SGHTA and CDR2 FQGNSA. V trimming: 1 base; J trimming: 1 base; junction bases outside the gene matches: 8. The CDR3 has 17 residues. CDR3 sequence (DNA): TGTGCCAGCAGCTTAGTACCCGGGACAGGTCTTAACTATGGCTACACCTTC. Its translation is CASSLVPGTGLNYGYTF.

This clonotype was recorded at least ten times. The genes are TRBV20-1 and TRBJ1-2, with TRBD1 identical over 10 bases. Trimming at V came to 6 bases and at J to 0 bases, leaving 4 bases not matched to a gene. This CDR3 spans 14 amino acids. Germline V CDR1 and CDR2: DFQATT, SNEGSKA (reference sequence). The CDR3 region is CSAAGTGANYGYTF. In nucleotides, the CDR3 is TGCAGTGCAGCCGGGACAGGGGCTAACTATGGCTACACCTTC.

In its sample, this clonotype was seen many times. The chain carries TRBV20-1 and TRBJ1-2, with D perhaps TRBD1 (5 bases). Germline CDR1 reads DFQATT; CDR2 reads SNEGSKA (reference sequence). Trimming left V 1 base short and J 4 bases short, with 7 bases between. There are 12 residues in the CDR3. The CDR3 region is CSARVGGYGYTF. The DNA for the CDR3 is TGCAGTGCTAGAGTGGGGGGCTATGGCTACACCTTC.

The gene calls are TRBV7-9 and TRBJ2-3; 15 nucleotides align to TRBD2. The CDR3 is made up of 16 amino acids. Germline V gene sequence: CDR1 SEHNR, CDR2 FQNEAQ (reference sequence). V dropped 4 bases and J dropped 3; count of bases not matched to a gene: 2. CDR3 region: CASSYGTSGGTDTQYF. The CDR3 bases are TGTGCCAGCAGCTACGGGACTAGCGGGGGGACAGATACGCAGTATTTT.